Given below is one T cell receptor beta chain in context. Its antigen has not been determined. Within one base of it there is no much larger clone, and no base qualities were kept. A MiSeq instrument was used for deep resolution sequencing, which targeted depths ranging from 1 in 1 million up to 1 in 200,000 T cells, with coverage averaging 10x for each clonotype. TCR beta libraries were generated with the immunoSEQ hsTCRB Kit. In the authors' own workflow: Data were analyzed with ImmunoSEQ Data Assistant and ImmunoSEQ Analyzer, with V, D and J genes assigned per IMGT definitions. Clonality, which ranges from 0 to 1, was calculated by subtracting the normalized Shannon entropy of productive rearrangement frequencies from one. Only overrepresented clonotypes making up at least 0.05% of the repertoire of each patient were included in the public clonotype analysis. Some 14 age-matched healthy donor repertoires from immuneACCESS served as clonality controls. Entries here come from immuneACCESS through TCRdb and include only in-frame sequences with V and J called. Some clones fail to appear in such tables; in the studies checked, an unresolved V gene covers under half of the shortfall, and the cause of the remainder is unknown. The V and J calls and the clone size are those of that table, but D and trimming were determined from the DNA. Present in this sample are roughly 54,000 clones, roughly three fifths of which were seen just once. The ten largest clonotypes hold roughly a quarter of the sample.

Clipping removes 3 bases from V and 4 bases from J, with 9 as the unmatched junction base count. According to the germline V gene (reference sequence), CDR1 reads SGHNT and CDR2 reads YYREEE. The CDR3 runs 15 residues from the cysteine to the phenylalanine. Only the CDR3 DNA is retained, 45 bases long and in frame from the first base. Per the publication, the time point label means: approximately 2 years on ibrutinib. For TCR beta library preparation, about 2 micrograms of genomic DNA was extracted from cryopreserved PBMCs. Longitudinal blood samples from CLL patients receiving ibrutinib monotherapy were subjected to high-throughput TCR beta sequencing. The patients took part in an open-label, single-center phase 2 trial of ibrutinib monotherapy. The sample comes from a study of cytotoxic CD8 clonotypes in ibrutinib-treated CLL (dated by TCRdb to 2020 to 2022). Study-level background: The cohort was composed of roughly ten relapsed/refractory and fewer than 16 treatment-naive patients; IGHV unmutated status was identified in approximately 18 patients. Responses were partial in roughly 24 patients and complete in 2; after median 68 months follow-up, roughly 15 stayed in remission and approximately twelve progressed. Response samples were taken after a median of about a year on treatment, ranging from about 6 to 40 months. On average, each sample yielded 255,043 productive templates and roughly 95,000 productive rearrangements. Longitudinal samples were available for about 30% of the 86 trial participants. Cryopreserved peripheral blood mononuclear cells were obtained before treatment, at response, and at either sustained remission or disease progression. Every sample from remission and from progressive disease was obtained while the patients were still on ibrutinib. Summary of the overall study and its limitations: Sampling times were not matched between patients in sustained remission and patients whose disease was progressing, and lymph node repertoires were not examined. Public clonotypes were found to be uncommon and were observed to contract or remain stable during treatment; the increase in clonality was shown to reflect expansion of private clonotypes at ibrutinib response. Clonality increased at ibrutinib response, stayed stable in sustained remission, and fell back toward baseline at progression. At baseline, clonality was higher than in age-matched healthy donors and showed a strong correlation with circulating CD8+ T-cell counts.

The starting material was PBMCs, obtained after 24 months of ibrutinib treatment. The chain is assembled from TRBV5-4 and TRBJ1-1; 7 junctional bases match TRBD1. This sequence was found in a human donor with chronic lymphocytic leukemia. The sequence in DNA is TGTGCCAGCAGCTCGATGACAGGGTCGATCACTGAAGCTTTCTTT. Its protein is CASSSMTGSITEAFF. With the rest looked up from the reference TRBV5-4 and TRBJ1-1 genes rather than sequenced, the full variable domain is ETGVTQSPTHLIKTRGQQVTLRCSSQSGHNTVSWYQQALGQGPQFIFQYYREEENGRGNFPPRFSGLQFPNYSSELNVNALELDDSALYLCASSSMTGSITEAFFGQGTRLTVV.